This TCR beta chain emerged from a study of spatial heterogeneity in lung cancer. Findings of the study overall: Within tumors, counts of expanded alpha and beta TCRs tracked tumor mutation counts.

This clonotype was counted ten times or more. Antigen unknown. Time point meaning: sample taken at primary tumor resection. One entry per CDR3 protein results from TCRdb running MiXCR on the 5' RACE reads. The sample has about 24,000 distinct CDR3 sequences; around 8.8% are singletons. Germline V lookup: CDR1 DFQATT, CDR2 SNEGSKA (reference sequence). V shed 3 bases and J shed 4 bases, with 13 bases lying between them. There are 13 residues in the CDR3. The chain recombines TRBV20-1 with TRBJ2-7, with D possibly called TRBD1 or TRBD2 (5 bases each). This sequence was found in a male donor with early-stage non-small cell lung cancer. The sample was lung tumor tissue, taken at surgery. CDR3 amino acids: CSASEGMEYEQYF. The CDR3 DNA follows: TGCAGTGCTAGCGAGGGGATGGAATACGAGCAGTACTTC.